The 24 T cell receptor beta chains reported below all come from one sample, sequenced in a study of cytomegalovirus exposure and HLA in healthy donors. Vbeta (60) and Jbeta (13) primers were used in the PCR. Sequenced by immunoSEQ multiplex PCR; TCRdb stores in-frame clones only, minus some. The sample carries more than 100,000 clones, about 9.2% recorded once. The specimen was PBMCs. These receptor sequences come from a woman aged 40 to 50 in good health and CMV-seropositive.

The chain uses TRBV25-1 and TRBJ1-1, with 8 bases aligning to TRBD1. CDR3 length equals 14 residues. Germline V CDR1 and CDR2: MGHDK, SYGVNS. Trimming took 6 bases from V and 6 from J; bases not matched to a gene: 9. The CDR3 DNA follows: TGTGCCAGCAGCCGATTGGACAGGGAGGCTGAAGCTTTCTTT. It translates to CASSRLDREAEAFF.

The table lists this clone with a few counts. V gene TRBV6-5 combines with J gene TRBJ1-1, with TRBD1 identical over 10 bases. Germline V gene sequence: CDR1 MNHEY, CDR2 SVGAGI. CDR3 length: 13 amino acids. The trim removed 2 bases at V and 6 bases at J, leaving 0 bases unmatched. CDR3 residues: CASSYGTGAEAFF. The CDR3 DNA follows: TGTGCCAGCAGTTACGGGACAGGGGCTGAAGCTTTCTTT.

J is TRBJ2-2 and V is TRBV29-1; the match to TRBD2 covers 12 bases. Germline V gene sequence: CDR1 SQVTM, CDR2 ANQGSEA. This CDR3 is 14 amino acids long. V shed 5 bases and J 5 bases; nucleotides not matched to a gene: 3. The CDR3 spells CSVQTSGGTGELFF. CDR3 coding DNA: TGCAGCGTTCAGACTAGCGGGGGAACCGGGGAGCTGTTTTTT.

This clone was seen more than once but under ten times. Other DNA sequences in the same sample also yield this CDR3. The rearrangement joins TRBV18 to TRBJ2-3; 9 nucleotides align to TRBD1. J gave up 2 bases and V 6 bases, and 6 bases lay outside the gene matches. The CDR3 length is 15 residues. Germline V gene data show CDR1 as KGHSH and CDR2 as LQKENI. CDR3: CASSPGQGITDTQYF. The CDR3 DNA reads as TGTGCCAGCTCCCCCGGACAGGGGATCACAGATACGCAGTATTTT. The whole variable domain, remainder taken from reference TRBV18 and TRBJ2-3, is NAGVMQNPRHLVRRRGQEARLRCSPMKGHSHVYWYRQLPEEGLKFMVYLQKENIIDESGMPKERFSAEFPKEGPSILRIQQVVRGDSAAYFCASSPGQGITDTQYFGPGTRLTVL.

This clone was observed a few times. The chain uses TRBV5-1 and TRBJ2-2, with 7 bases identical to TRBD1. This CDR3 is built from 15 residues. The trim removed 4 bases at V and 6 bases at J, leaving 9 bases unmatched. Germline V gene sequence: CDR1 SGHRS, CDR2 YFSETQ. CDR3 coding DNA: TGCGCCAGCAGCCCAGGGACAGTTCGCCCCGGGGAGCTGTTTTTT. The encoded protein is CASSPGTVRPGELFF.

The chain is built from TRBV29-1 and TRBJ2-1; 7 bases are shared with TRBD2. V trimming: 0 bases; J trimming: 6 bases; junction bases outside the gene matches: 11. Looked up from germline, CDR1 is SQVTM and CDR2 is ANQGSEA. CDR3 length: 16 amino acids. CDR3 sequence reads: CSVEDPGEGPFNEQFF. The CDR3 DNA reads TGCAGCGTTGAAGATCCGGGGGAGGGTCCGTTCAATGAGCAGTTCTTC.

The chain couples TRBV4-1 to TRBJ2-3; D is undetermined. V lost 0 bases to trimming and J lost 8 bases, with 12 bases between them. The CDR3 runs 14 residues. The germline V gene has CDR1 MGHRA and CDR2 YSYEKL. This chain's CDR3 is CASSQDLSGVTQYF. The CDR3 DNA reads TGCGCCAGCAGCCAAGATCTATCGGGTGTTACGCAGTATTTT.

This clone was recorded a few times. The chain uses TRBV5-1 and TRBJ1-1; no clear D. Trimming cost V 1 base and J 4 bases, with 11 bases left between them. The CDR3 length is 14 residues. Germline V gene sequence: CDR1 SGHRS, CDR2 YFSETQ. This chain's CDR3 is CASSLRPGSTEAFF. CDR3 in DNA: TGCGCCAGCAGCTTGCGACCCGGGAGCACTGAAGCTTTCTTT.

This clone was detected only a few times. The chain carries TRBV25-1 and TRBJ1-6, with D uncertain. The CDR3 runs to 14 residues. From germline, CDR1 is MGHDK and CDR2 SYGVNS. V lost 3 bases to trimming and J lost 7 bases, with 10 bases between them. This CDR3 is CASSDSRFNSPLHF. As DNA, the CDR3 is TGTGCCAGCAGTGACTCTCGGTTCAATTCACCCCTCCACTTT.

The chain links TRBV6-6 to TRBJ2-2, with 7 bases aligning to TRBD1. V dropped 7 bases and J dropped 6; count of bases not matched to a gene: 2. Germline CDR1 and CDR2: MNHNY and SVGAGI (reference sequence). The length of the CDR3 is 12 residues. DNA of the CDR3: TGTGCCAGCACCCAGGGGGCCGGGGAGCTGTTTTTT. Translating it yields CASTQGAGELFF.

The table lists this clone with a few counts. V usage is TRBV7-2 and J usage is TRBJ1-1; D gene ambiguous. Deletions cut 2 bases from V and 3 bases from J, with 7 bases between. The germline V gene encodes CDR1 SGHTA and CDR2 FQGNSA. CDR3 size: 13 residues. The CDR3: CASSLWEDTEAFF. For the CDR3, the DNA is TGTGCCAGCAGCTTATGGGAGGACACTGAAGCTTTCTTT.

This chain links TRBV10-2 with TRBJ2-5, with 7 bases identical to TRBD2. V gave up 0 bases and J gave up 3 bases; unmatched junction bases: 10. Per germline, CDR1 WSHSY and CDR2 SAAADI. The CDR3 extends over 17 amino acids. The CDR3 DNA follows: TGCGCCAGCAGTGAGTCAGCCAGCGGGGTTTTTAAAGAGACCCAGTACTTC. This gives the protein CASSESASGVFKETQYF.

This chain links TRBV6-5 with TRBJ1-1, with 8 bases that match TRBD1. With V trimmed by 4 bases and J by 1 base, 2 bases remained unmatched. The CDR3 totals 14 residues. Germline assignment: CDR1 MNHEY and CDR2 SVGAGI. CDR3 nucleotide sequence: TGTGCCAGCAGTTGGGGGACAGGGAACACTGAAGCTTTCTTT. It translates to CASSWGTGNTEAFF.

The rearrangement links TRBV9 to TRBJ2-7; possibly TRBD1 for D (5 bases). Germline CDR1 is SGDLS and CDR2 is YYNGEE. CDR3 size: 14 residues. Trimming left V 5 bases short and J 5 bases short, with 17 bases between. The CDR3 nucleotides read TGTGCCAGCAGTAGGGGCCTCGAAGGGCACGAGCAGTACTTC. It specifies CASSRGLEGHEQYF.

V usage is TRBV19 and J usage is TRBJ1-1, with a tentative D call TRBD1 (6 bases). This CDR3 spans 15 amino acids. CDR1 and CDR2 from the germline V gene are LNHDA and SQIVND (reference sequence). Trimming left V 7 bases short and J 5 bases short, with 20 bases between. CDR3 protein: CASNPRGGAGTEAFF. The CDR3 coding sequence is TGTGCCAGTAATCCCCGGGGGGGGGCGGGAACTGAAGCTTTCTTT.

The gene calls are TRBV5-4 and TRBJ2-1, with 8 bases identical to TRBD2. Per the germline V gene, CDR1 is SGHNT and CDR2 is YYREEE (reference sequence). The CDR3 spans 13 residues. Trimming cost V 3 bases and J 8 bases; bases outside gene matches: 4. Here the CDR3 reads CASSSSGGDEQFF. The CDR3 region has the DNA TGTGCCAGCAGCTCGAGCGGGGGTGATGAGCAGTTCTTC.

This clone was detected a few times. The V call is TRBV4-1, the J call TRBJ2-3; TRBD2 is a possible D gene (6 bases). This CDR3 is 17 amino acids long. Germline V gene data show CDR1 as MGHRA and CDR2 as YSYEKL. Trimming cost V 0 bases and J 3 bases, with 16 bases left between them. The CDR3 region is CASSQDHGSGYTDTQYF. CDR3 DNA sequence: TGCGCCAGCAGCCAAGATCATGGTAGCGGTTATACAGATACGCAGTATTTT.

V is TRBV5-1 and J is TRBJ1-2, with 10 bases fitting TRBD1. The V and J ends lost 5 bases and 8 bases, in that order; junction bases with no gene match: 9. The germline gives CDR1 SGHRS, CDR2 YFSETQ. The CDR3 spans 14 residues. As DNA, the CDR3 is TGCGCCAGCAGGCAGACAGGGGGCAGAGGAGGCTACACCTTC. Translated, it gives CASRQTGGRGGYTF. Drawing the rest from reference TRBV5-1 and TRBJ1-2, the complete variable domain is KAGVTQTPRYLIKTRGQQVTLSCSPISGHRSVSWYQQTPGQGLQFLFEYFSETQRNKGNFPGRFSGRQFSNSRSEMNVSTLELGDSALYLCASRQTGGRGGYTFGSGTRLTVV.

This clone was seen a few times. V usage is TRBV5-1 and J usage is TRBJ1-6; 9 positions agree with TRBD1. With 4 bases clipped from V and 6 bases from J, the junction kept 5 bases outside the gene matches. This CDR3 is built from 15 residues. CDR1 and CDR2 (germline): SGHRS, YFSETQ. The CDR3, as DNA: TGCGCCAGCAGCCGGGGGACAGGGACTAATTCACCCCTCCACTTT. This gives the protein CASSRGTGTNSPLHF.

The sample holds a few counts of this clone. The chain combines TRBV7-3 with TRBJ2-1, with D perhaps TRBD1 (6 bases). Per germline, CDR1 SGHTA and CDR2 FQGTGA. The germline V and J ends were trimmed by 5 bases and 10 bases, with 12 bases remaining between them. The CDR3 runs to 12 residues. CDR3 sequence: CASSKGDTEQFF. The CDR3 bases are TGTGCCAGCAGCAAGGGGGACACAGAGCAGTTCTTC.

In this sample, this clone turned up a few times. The CDR3 DNA sequence: TGCGCCAGCAGCTCGGGACAGGGGTTCGGCACAGATACGCAGTATTTT. It codes for CASSSGQGFGTDTQYF. This chain joins TRBV5-1 and TRBJ2-3, with 10 bases identical to TRBD1. The junction had 5 bases not matched to a gene; V was cut back by 3 bases and J by 1 base. Looked up from germline, CDR1 is SGHRS and CDR2 is YFSETQ. This CDR3 contains 16 residues.

This clone has only a few counts. The V call is TRBV11-2, the J call TRBJ2-7; 9 bases match TRBD1. The CDR3 contains 16 residues. Germline assignment: CDR1 SGHAT and CDR2 FQNNGV. The ends lost 3 bases at V and 1 base at J; junction bases unmatched: 7. CDR3 region: CASSLGRGQGSYEQYF. The DNA of the CDR3 is TGTGCCAGCAGCTTGGGGCGAGGACAGGGGTCCTACGAGCAGTACTTC.

This chain's CDR3 is CASSLTGGWYEQFF. In DNA, the CDR3 is TGTGCCAGCAGTTTAACGGGGGGGTGGTATGAGCAGTTCTTC. V gene TRBV27 combines with J gene TRBJ2-1; 8 bases are shared with TRBD2. Looked up from germline, CDR1 is MNHEY and CDR2 is SMNVEV (reference sequence). This CDR3 contains 14 residues. After removal of 2 bases from V and 8 bases from J, the junction contained 5 bases not matched to a gene.

The rearrangement uses TRBV19 and TRBJ2-5; 8 bases fit TRBD1. Germline loops: CDR1 LNHDA, CDR2 SQIVND (reference sequence). With V trimmed by 6 bases and J by 5 bases, 8 bases remained unmatched. This CDR3 has 14 amino acids. The DNA for the CDR3 is TGTGCCAGTAGACGGACAGGGTCGGTTGAGACCCAGTACTTC. Translation gives CASRRTGSVETQYF.